This TCR beta chain was profiled in a study of T cells in Graves' hyperthyroidism and ophthalmopathy. This clonotype has at least ten counts. Its specificity is unknown. The TCR beta CDR3 regions underwent amplification using RNA transcripts as the source. HTBI primers drove first-round RT-PCR of the TCR CDR3. TCRdb itself ran the multiplex PCR reads through MiXCR, one entry per CDR3 protein. The table has hundreds of thousands of distinct CDR3 sequences, around 25% seen once; the top ten hold over 70%. Deletions cut 6 bases from V and 0 bases from J, with 14 bases between. The CDR3 runs 15 residues. The study, taken as a whole, reports: Blood also carried most thyroid clonotypes expanded above 0.001. Classification by a 13 V-J model distinguished ophthalmopathy from stable hyperthyroidism.

The specimen was blood. The chain employs TRBV12-3 or TRBV12-4 and TRBJ1-1; D might be TRBD1 (6 bases). The sequence was collected from a man aged 50-59 years with Graves' hyperthyroidism. CDR3 in DNA: TGTGCCAGCAGGAGGAGGACAGCAATGAACACTGAAGCTTTCTTT. Translating it yields CASRRRTAMNTEAFF.